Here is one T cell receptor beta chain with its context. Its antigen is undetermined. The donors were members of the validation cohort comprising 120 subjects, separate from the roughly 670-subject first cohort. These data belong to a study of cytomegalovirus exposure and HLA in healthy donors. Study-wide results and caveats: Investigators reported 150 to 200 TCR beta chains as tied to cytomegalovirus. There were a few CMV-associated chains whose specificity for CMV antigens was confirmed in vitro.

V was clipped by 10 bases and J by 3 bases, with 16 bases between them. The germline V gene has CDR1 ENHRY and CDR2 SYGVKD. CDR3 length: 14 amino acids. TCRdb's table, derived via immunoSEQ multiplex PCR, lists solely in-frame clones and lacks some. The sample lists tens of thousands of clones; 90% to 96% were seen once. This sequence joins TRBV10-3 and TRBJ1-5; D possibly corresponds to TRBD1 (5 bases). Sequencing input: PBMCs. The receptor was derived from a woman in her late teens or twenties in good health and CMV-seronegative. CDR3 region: CATRGLVDNQPQHF. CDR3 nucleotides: TGTGCCACCCGGGGGTTAGTGGACAATCAGCCCCAGCATTTT.